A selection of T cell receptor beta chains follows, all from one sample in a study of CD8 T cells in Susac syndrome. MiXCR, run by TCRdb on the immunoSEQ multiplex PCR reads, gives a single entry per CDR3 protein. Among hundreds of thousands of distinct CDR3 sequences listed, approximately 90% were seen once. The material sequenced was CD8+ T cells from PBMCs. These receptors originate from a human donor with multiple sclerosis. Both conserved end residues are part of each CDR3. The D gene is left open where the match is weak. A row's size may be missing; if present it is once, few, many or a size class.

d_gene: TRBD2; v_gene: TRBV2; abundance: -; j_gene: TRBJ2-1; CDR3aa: CASTTISTSGGPSF; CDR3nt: TGTGCCAGCACTACGATTTCGACTAGCGGGGGGCCATCCTTC
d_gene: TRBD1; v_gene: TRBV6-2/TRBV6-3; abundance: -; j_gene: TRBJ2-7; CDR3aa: CASSYRLGQGSYEQYF; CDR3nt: TGTGCCAGCAGTTACCGACTGGGACAGGGATCCTACGAGCAGTACTTC
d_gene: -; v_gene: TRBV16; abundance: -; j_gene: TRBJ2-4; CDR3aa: CASSQSGQIAKNIQYF; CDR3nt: TGTGCCAGCAGCCAATCAGGACAGATAGCCAAAAACATTCAGTACTTC
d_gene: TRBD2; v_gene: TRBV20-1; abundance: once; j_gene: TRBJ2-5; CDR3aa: CSARDVGAGGRQETQYF; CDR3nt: TGCAGTGCTAGAGATGTTGGCGCGGGGGGGCGTCAAGAGACCCAGTACTTC
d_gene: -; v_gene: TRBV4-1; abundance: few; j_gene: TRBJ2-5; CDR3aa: CASSQEGEGETQYF; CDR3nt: TGCGCCAGCAGCCAAGAGGGGGAAGGGGAGACCCAGTACTTC
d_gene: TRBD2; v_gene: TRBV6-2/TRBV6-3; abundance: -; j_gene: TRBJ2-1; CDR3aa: CASSWGGIAGASYNEQFF; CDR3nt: TGTGCCAGCAGTTGGGGGGGAATAGCGGGAGCTTCCTACAATGAGCAGTTCTTC
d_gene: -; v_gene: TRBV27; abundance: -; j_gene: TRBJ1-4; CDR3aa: CASSPYSSVANEKLFF; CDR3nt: TGTGCCAGCAGTCCCTACAGTTCCGTTGCAAATGAAAAACTGTTTTTT
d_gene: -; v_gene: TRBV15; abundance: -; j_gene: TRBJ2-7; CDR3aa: CATSRETALLSPYEQYF; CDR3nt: TGTGCCACCAGCAGAGAGACGGCCCTCTTAAGCCCCTACGAGCAGTACTTC
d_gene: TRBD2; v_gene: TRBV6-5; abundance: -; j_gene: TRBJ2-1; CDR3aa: CASIMATSGSGEQFF; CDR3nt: TGTGCCAGCATCATGGCGACTAGCGGGAGCGGAGAGCAGTTCTTC
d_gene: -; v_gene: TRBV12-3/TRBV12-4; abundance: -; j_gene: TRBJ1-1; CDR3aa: CASSLSFTGTGAFF; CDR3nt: TGTGCCAGCAGTTTAAGTTTTACAGGCACCGGAGCTTTCTTT
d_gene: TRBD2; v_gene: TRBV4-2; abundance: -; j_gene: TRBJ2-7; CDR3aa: CASSQDDLAGVTYEQYF; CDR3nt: TGTGCCAGCAGCCAAGATGATCTAGCGGGAGTAACCTACGAGCAGTACTTC
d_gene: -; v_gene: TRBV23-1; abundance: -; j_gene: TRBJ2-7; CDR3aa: CASSQVEHSYEQYF; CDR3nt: TGCGCCAGCAGTCAAGTGGAGCACTCCTACGAGCAGTACTTC
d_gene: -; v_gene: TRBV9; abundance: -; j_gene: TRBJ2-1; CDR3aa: CASSVDGLVGYNEQFF; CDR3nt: TGTGCCAGCAGCGTAGATGGCTTAGTGGGGTACAATGAGCAGTTCTTC
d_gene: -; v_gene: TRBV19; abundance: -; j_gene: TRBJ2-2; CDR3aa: CASSIVTNTGELFF; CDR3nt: TGTGCCAGTAGTATAGTGACGAACACCGGGGAGCTGTTTTTT
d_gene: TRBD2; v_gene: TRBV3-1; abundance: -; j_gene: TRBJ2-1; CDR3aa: CASSLERGYNEQFF; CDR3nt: TGTGCCAGCAGCCTGGAGCGGGGTTACAATGAGCAGTTCTTC
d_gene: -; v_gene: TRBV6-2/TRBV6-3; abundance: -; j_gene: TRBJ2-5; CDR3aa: CASSYGGRRGIQETQYF; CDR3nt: TGTGCCAGCAGTTACGGGGGCAGGAGAGGTATCCAAGAGACCCAGTACTTC
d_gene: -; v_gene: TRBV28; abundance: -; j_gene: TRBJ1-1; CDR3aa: CATGEAFF; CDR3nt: TGTGCCACGGGTGAAGCTTTCTTT
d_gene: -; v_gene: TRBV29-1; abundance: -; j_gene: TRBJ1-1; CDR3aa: CSVPEGAEAFF; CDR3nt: TGCAGCGTGCCCGAAGGGGCTGAAGCTTTCTTT
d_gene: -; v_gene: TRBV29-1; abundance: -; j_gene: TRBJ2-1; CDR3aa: CSVGGHDNEQFF; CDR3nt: TGCAGCGTTGGGGGACACGACAATGAGCAGTTCTTC
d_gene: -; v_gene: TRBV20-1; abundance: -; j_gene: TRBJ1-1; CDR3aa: CSARTSPGAPSMNTEAFF; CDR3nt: TGCAGTGCTAGGACTAGCCCGGGGGCCCCGAGTATGAACACTGAAGCTTTCTTT
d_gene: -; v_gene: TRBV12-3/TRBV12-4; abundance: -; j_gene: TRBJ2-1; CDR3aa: CASSLGTRPLSYNEQFF; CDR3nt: TGTGCCAGCAGTTTAGGGACCAGGCCCCTTTCCTACAATGAGCAGTTCTTC
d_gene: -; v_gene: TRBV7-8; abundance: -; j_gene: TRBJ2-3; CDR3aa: CASTPGTDTQYF; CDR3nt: TGTGCCAGCACTCCGGGCACAGATACGCAGTATTTT
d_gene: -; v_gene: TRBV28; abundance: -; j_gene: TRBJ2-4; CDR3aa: CASSPPGYENIQYF; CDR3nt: TGTGCCAGCAGTCCCCCGGGGTACGAAAACATTCAGTACTTC
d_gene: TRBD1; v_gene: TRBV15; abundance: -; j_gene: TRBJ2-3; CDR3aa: CATQNFDQGETDTQYF; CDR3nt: TGTGCCACCCAGAATTTTGATCAGGGGGAAACAGATACGCAGTATTTT
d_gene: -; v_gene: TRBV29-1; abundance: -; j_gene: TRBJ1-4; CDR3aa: CSVVGRDNEKLFF; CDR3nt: TGCAGCGTTGTGGGCAGGGATAATGAAAAACTGTTTTTT
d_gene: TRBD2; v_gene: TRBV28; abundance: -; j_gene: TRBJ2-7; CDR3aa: CASSFSGASSYEQYF; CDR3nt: TGTGCCAGCAGTTTTAGCGGGGCAAGCTCCTACGAGCAGTACTTC
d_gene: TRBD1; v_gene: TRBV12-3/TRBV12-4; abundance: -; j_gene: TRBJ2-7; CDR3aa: CASSFTGDEQYF; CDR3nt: TGTGCCAGCAGTTTTACAGGGGACGAGCAGTACTTC
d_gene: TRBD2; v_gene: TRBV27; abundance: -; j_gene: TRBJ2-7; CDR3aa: CASSSTPLLAGVVLGYF; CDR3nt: TGTGCCAGCAGTTCTACCCCGTTACTAGCGGGAGTAGTCTTGGGGTACTTC
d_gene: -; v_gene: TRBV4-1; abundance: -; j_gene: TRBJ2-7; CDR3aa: CASSPQGIQQYF; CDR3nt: TGCGCCAGCAGCCCCCAGGGGATACAGCAGTACTTC
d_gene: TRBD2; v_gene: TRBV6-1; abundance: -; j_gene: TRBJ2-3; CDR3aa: CASSRSTSTATDTQYF; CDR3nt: TGTGCCAGCAGCCGCTCGACTAGCACGGCCACAGATACGCAGTATTTT
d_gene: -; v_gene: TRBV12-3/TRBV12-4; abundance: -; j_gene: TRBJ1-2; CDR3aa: CASSFDSGLNYGYTF; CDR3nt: TGTGCCAGCAGTTTTGACAGCGGGCTAAACTATGGCTACACCTTC
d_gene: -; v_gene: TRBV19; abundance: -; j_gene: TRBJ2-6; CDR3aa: CASGIAGVSTF; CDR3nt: TGTGCCAGTGGGATCGCAGGGGTTTCGACTTTC
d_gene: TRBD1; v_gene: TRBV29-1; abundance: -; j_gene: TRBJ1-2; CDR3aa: CSVEDPGGSNYGYTF; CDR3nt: TGCAGCGTTGAAGATCCAGGGGGATCCAACTATGGCTACACCTTC
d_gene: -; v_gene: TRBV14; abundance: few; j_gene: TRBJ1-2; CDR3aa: CASSQGWSAGYTF; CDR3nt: TGTGCCAGCAGCCAAGGGTGGTCAGCTGGCTACACCTTC
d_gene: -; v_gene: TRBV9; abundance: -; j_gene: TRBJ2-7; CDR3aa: CASSVSNGEQYF; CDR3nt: TGTGCCAGCAGCGTATCTAACGGGGAGCAGTACTTC
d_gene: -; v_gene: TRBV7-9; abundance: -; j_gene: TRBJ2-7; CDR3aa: CASSFAPSIYHEQYF; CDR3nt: TGTGCCAGCAGCTTTGCCCCATCAATTTACCACGAGCAGTACTTC